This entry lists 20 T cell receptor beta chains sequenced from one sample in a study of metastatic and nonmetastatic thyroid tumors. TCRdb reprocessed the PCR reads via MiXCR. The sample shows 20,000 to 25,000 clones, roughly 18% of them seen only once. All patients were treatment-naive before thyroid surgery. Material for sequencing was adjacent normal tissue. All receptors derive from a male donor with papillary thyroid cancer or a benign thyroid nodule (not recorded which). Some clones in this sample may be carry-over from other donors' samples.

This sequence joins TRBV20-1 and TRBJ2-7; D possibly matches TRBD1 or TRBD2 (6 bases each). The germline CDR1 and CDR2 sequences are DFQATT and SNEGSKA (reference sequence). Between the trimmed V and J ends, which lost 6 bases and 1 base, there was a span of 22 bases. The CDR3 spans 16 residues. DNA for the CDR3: TGCAGTGCCCGTGGCCCTGCGGGACATTGTTCCTACGAGCAGTACTTC. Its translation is CSARGPAGHCSYEQYF.

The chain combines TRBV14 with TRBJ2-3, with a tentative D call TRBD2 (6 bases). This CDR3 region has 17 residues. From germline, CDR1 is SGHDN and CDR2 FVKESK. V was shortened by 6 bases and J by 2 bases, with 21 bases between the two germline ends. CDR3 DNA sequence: TGTGCCAGCAGACAACCCGGAGCGGGCTCTAACACAGATACGCAGTATTTT. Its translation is CASRQPGAGSNTDTQYF.

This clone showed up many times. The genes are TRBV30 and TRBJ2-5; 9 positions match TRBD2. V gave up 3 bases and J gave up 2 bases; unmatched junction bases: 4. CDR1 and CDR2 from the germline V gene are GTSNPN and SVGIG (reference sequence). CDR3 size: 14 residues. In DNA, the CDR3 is TGTGCCTGGAGGGCTAGCGGGATACAAGAGACCCAGTACTTC. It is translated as CAWRASGIQETQYF.

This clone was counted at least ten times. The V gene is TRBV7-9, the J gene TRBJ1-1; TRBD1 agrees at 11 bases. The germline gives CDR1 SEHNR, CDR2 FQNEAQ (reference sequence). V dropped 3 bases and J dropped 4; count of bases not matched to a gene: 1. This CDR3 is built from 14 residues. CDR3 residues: CASSFGTGGTEAFF. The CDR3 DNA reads TGTGCCAGCAGCTTTGGGACAGGGGGCACTGAAGCTTTCTTT.

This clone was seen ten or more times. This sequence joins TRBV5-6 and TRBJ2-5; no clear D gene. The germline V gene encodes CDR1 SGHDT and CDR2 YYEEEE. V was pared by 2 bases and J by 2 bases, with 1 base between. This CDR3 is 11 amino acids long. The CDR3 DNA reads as TGTGCCAGCAGCTTTCAAGAGACCCAGTACTTC. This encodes CASSFQETQYF. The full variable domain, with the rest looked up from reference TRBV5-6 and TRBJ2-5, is DAGVTQSPTHLIKTRGQQVTLRCSPKSGHDTVSWYQQALGQGPQFIFQYYEEEERQRGNFPDRFSGHQFPNYSSELNVNALLLGDSALYLCASSFQETQYFGPGTRLLVL.

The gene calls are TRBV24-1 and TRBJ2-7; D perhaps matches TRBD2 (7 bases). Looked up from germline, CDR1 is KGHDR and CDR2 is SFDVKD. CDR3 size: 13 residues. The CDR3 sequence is CATRGGVSYEKYV. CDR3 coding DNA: TGTGCCACCAGAGGGGGGGTCTCCTACGAGAAGTACGTC.

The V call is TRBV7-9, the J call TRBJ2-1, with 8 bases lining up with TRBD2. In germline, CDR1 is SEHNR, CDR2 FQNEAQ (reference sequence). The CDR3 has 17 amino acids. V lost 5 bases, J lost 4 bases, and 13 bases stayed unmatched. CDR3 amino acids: CASSPRWGGGNYNEQFF. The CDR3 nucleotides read TGTGCCAGCAGCCCTCGTTGGGGCGGGGGGAATTACAATGAGCAGTTCTTC.

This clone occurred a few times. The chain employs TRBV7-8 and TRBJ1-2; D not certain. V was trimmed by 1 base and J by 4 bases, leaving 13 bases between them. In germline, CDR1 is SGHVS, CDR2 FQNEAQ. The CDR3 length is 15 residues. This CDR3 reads CASSLDSQLTYGYTF. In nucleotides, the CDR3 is TGTGCCAGCAGCTTAGACAGCCAATTAACCTATGGCTACACCTTC.

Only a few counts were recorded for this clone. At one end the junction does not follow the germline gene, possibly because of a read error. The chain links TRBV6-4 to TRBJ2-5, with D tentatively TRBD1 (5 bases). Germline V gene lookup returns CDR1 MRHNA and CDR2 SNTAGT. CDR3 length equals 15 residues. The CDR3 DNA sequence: TGTGACAGCACCCTAAGTGGGGCCAGCGAGGAGACACAGTACTTC. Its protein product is CDSTLSGASEETQYF.

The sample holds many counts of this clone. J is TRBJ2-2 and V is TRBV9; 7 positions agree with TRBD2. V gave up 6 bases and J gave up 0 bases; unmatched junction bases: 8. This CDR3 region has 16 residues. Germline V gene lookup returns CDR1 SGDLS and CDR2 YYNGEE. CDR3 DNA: TGTGCCAGCACCCCCCCGGGGGGTGCGAACACCGGGGAGCTGTTTTTT. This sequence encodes CASTPPGGANTGELFF.

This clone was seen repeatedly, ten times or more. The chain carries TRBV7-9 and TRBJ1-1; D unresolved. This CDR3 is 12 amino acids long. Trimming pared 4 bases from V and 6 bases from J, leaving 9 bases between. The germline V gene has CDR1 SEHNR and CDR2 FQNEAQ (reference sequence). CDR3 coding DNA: TGTGCCAGCAGCTACAATAGTGCTGAAGCTTTCTTT. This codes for CASSYNSAEAFF.

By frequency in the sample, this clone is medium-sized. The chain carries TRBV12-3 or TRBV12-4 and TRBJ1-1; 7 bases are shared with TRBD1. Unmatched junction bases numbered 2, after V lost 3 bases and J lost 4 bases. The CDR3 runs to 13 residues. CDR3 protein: CASSFQGGTEAFF. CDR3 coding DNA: TGTGCCAGCAGTTTCCAGGGGGGCACTGAAGCTTTCTTT.

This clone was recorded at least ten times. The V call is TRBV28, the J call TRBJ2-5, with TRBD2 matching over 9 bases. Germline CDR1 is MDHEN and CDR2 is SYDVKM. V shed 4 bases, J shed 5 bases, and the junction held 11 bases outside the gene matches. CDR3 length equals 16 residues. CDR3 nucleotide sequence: TGTGCCAGCAGTTCGGTCATAGCGGGGGTAGGGGAGACCCAGTACTTC. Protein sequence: CASSSVIAGVGETQYF.

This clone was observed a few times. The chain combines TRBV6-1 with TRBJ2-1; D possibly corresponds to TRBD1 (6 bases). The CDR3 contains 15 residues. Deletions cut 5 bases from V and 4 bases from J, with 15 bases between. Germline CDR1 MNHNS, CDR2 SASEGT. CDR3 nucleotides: TGTGCCAGCAGTAAAGAGGACAGCAGGTACAATGAGCAGTTCTTC. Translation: CASSKEDSRYNEQFF.

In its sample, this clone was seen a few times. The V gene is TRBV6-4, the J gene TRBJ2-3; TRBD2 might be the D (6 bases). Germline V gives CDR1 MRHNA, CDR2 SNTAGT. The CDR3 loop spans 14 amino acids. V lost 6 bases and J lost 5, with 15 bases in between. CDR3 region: CASSSGLSGDTQYF. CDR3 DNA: TGTGCCAGCAGCTCGGGACTTTCGGGAGATACGCAGTATTTT.

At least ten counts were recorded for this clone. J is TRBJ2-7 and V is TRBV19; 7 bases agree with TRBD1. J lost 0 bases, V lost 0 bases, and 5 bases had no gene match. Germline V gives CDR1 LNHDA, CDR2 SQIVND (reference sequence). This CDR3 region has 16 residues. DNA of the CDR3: TGTGCCAGTAGTATAGATGTGGGGACAGCCTCCTACGAGCAGTACTTC. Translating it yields CASSIDVGTASYEQYF.

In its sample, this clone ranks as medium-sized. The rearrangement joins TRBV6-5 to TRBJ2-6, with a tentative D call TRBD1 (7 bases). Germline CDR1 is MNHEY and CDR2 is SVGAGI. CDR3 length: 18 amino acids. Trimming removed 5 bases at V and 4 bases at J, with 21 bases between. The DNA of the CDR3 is TGTGCCAGCAGTCCTCACGGGCCAGGGGGGAGAGGGGCCAACGTCCTGACTTTC. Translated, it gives CASSPHGPGGRGANVLTF.

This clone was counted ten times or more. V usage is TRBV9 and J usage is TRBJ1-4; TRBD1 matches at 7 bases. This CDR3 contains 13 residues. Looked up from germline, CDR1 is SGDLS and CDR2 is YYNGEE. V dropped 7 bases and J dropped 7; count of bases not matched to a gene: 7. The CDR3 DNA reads TGTGCCAGCGGAAGGGACAGAGGTGAAAAACTGTTTTTT. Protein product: CASGRDRGEKLFF.

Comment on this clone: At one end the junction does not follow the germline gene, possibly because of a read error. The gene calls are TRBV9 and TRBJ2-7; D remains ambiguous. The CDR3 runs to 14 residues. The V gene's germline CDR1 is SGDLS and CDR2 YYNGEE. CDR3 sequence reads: CASRVEAAPGEQHF. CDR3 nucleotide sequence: TGTGCCAGCAGGGTAGAAGCAGCCCCGGGCGAGCAGCACTTC.

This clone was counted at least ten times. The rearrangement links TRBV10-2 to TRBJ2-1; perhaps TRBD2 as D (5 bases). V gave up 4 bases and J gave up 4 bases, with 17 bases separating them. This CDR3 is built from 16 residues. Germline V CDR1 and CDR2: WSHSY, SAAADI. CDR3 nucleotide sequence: TGCGCCAGCAGTGTCGTGCTAGCCAAGCCTTACAATGAGCAGTTCTTC. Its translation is CASSVVLAKPYNEQFF.